A single sample gave rise to the 19 T cell receptor beta chains below, sequenced in a study of control samples from healthy donors and cancer patients. Sequencing used immunoSEQ multiplex PCR; TCRdb keeps in-frame clones, though not all of them. The table includes 160,000 or so clones, more than 85% detected once. The sequencing sample was made of blood. The receptor set was obtained from a woman aged 25-40 years in good health.

The sample holds one count of this clone. The genes are TRBV6-1 and TRBJ2-7; no clear D. The germline V gene has CDR1 MNHNS and CDR2 SASEGT. Trimming left V 3 bases short and J 2 bases short, with 2 bases between. The CDR3 has 11 amino acids. CDR3 sequence reads: CASSDAYEQYF. The CDR3 DNA follows: TGTGCCAGCAGTGACGCCTACGAGCAGTACTTC.

The V gene is TRBV9, the J gene TRBJ1-4; possible D gene TRBD1, 5 bases. With 1 base removed from V and 8 bases from J, the gap between germline ends came to 12 bases. Germline CDR1 reads SGDLS; CDR2 reads YYNGEE. This CDR3 is 14 amino acids long. CDR3 DNA: TGTGCCAGCAGCGTAATGGGGGTTTCCGAAAAACTGTTTTTT. Protein sequence: CASSVMGVSEKLFF.

To note about this clone: One end of the junction does not line up with germline, which may come from a read error. CDR3 amino acids: CASSEGGETQYF. Written as DNA, the CDR3 is TGTGCCAGCAGCGAAGGGGGAGAGACCCAGTACTTC. This chain links TRBV6-1 with TRBJ2-5; perhaps TRBD1 as D (6 bases). The CDR3 consists of 12 residues. Germline-derived CDR1 and CDR2 are MNHNS and SASEGT.

This clone showed up just a few times. The chain joins TRBV4-1 to TRBJ1-5; no clear D gene. The CDR3 consists of 14 residues. The germline V and J ends were trimmed by 3 bases and 7 bases, with 13 bases remaining between them. Germline assignment: CDR1 MGHRA and CDR2 YSYEKL. The CDR3 DNA reads as TGCGCCAGCAGCCAGGCGGTAGGCCCGCAGCCCCAGCATTTT. Translation gives CASSQAVGPQPQHF.

V and J are TRBV29-1 and TRBJ2-7; D ambiguous. V gave up 4 bases and J gave up 2 bases, with 9 bases separating them. Germline V gene data show CDR1 as SQVTM and CDR2 as ANQGSEA. This CDR3 comprises 12 residues. This CDR3 reads CSVVAGPYEQYF. The DNA for the CDR3 is TGCAGCGTTGTTGCAGGTCCCTACGAGCAGTACTTC.

The chain combines TRBV25-1 with TRBJ2-7; either TRBD1 or TRBD2 may fit D (5 bases each). Germline V lookup: CDR1 MGHDK, CDR2 SYGVNS. The V end was cut by 8 bases, the J end by 3 bases, with 8 bases between. The CDR3 runs to 11 residues. The CDR3 sequence: CASRDLYEQYF. The CDR3 bases are TGTGCCAGCCGGGACCTCTACGAGCAGTACTTC.

The gene calls are TRBV11-2 and TRBJ1-1; a possible D gene is TRBD1 (5 bases). V was trimmed by 2 bases and J by 11 bases, leaving 12 bases between them. Germline V gives CDR1 SGHAT, CDR2 FQNNGV. The CDR3 spans 12 residues. Written as DNA, the CDR3 is TGTGCCAGCAGCTTACCCGGGGGTTTGGCTTTCTTT. Protein sequence: CASSLPGGLAFF.

The chain uses TRBV30 and TRBJ1-3; D is unresolved. The germline V gene has CDR1 GTSNPN and CDR2 SVGIG (reference sequence). Trimming pared 5 bases from V and 0 bases from J, leaving 8 bases between. The CDR3 is 13 residues long. CDR3: CAWQENSGNTIYF. CDR3 DNA: TGTGCCTGGCAAGAGAACTCTGGAAACACCATATATTTT.

This rearrangement joins TRBV15 to TRBJ2-5; D possibly corresponds to TRBD1 (5 bases). The CDR3 length is 16 residues. The germline V and J ends were trimmed by 2 bases and 0 bases, with 13 bases remaining between them. Germline CDR1 reads LNHNV; CDR2 reads YYDKDF (reference sequence). The CDR3 reads CATSRSKGAYQETQYF. CDR3 DNA: TGTGCCACCAGCAGATCTAAAGGGGCGTACCAAGAGACCCAGTACTTC.

This rearrangement joins TRBV7-2 to TRBJ2-2; D is ambiguous. The CDR3 loop spans 16 amino acids. The ends were cut back, 4 bases at V and 0 bases at J, with 12 bases in the middle. The germline gives CDR1 SGHTA, CDR2 FQGNSA. The CDR3 DNA reads as TGTGCCAGCAGCTCTAGGGTTGTCGCGAACACCGGGGAGCTGTTTTTT. It encodes CASSSRVVANTGELFF.

This chain connects TRBV18 to TRBJ2-7, with 13 bases identical to TRBD2. From germline, CDR1 is KGHSH and CDR2 LQKENI. The CDR3 has 13 amino acids. V lost 4 bases and J lost 7; bases outside the gene matches: 1. This chain's CDR3 is CASSLGLAGEQYF. The CDR3 bases are TGTGCCAGCTCACTGGGACTAGCGGGGGAGCAGTACTTC.

This chain joins TRBV5-6 and TRBJ2-5; either TRBD1 or TRBD2 may fit D (5 bases each). Germline-derived CDR1 and CDR2 are SGHDT and YYEEEE. The CDR3 extends over 16 amino acids. V was shortened by 0 bases and J by 5 bases, with 17 bases between the two germline ends. The CDR3 spells CASSLADLQGGETQYF. In nucleotides, the CDR3 is TGTGCCAGCAGCTTGGCCGATCTTCAGGGCGGGGAGACCCAGTACTTC.

The V and J genes are TRBV14 and TRBJ2-1; D ambiguous. Trimming took 1 base from V and 4 from J, leaving 8 bases between them. The CDR3 contains 14 residues. Germline CDR1 SGHDN, CDR2 FVKESK. The CDR3 DNA is TGTGCCAGCAGCCAAGGGAGCCGGTACAATGAGCAGTTCTTC. Protein: CASSQGSRYNEQFF.

The genes are TRBV9 and TRBJ2-3; 10 nucleotides agree with TRBD1. The CDR3 length is 16 residues. V shed 0 bases and J 1 base; nucleotides not matched to a gene: 2. Germline V lookup: CDR1 SGDLS, CDR2 YYNGEE. For the CDR3, the DNA is TGTGCCAGCAGCGTAGTGGGGACAGGGGGCACAGATACGCAGTATTTT. Its translation: CASSVVGTGGTDTQYF.

In DNA form, the CDR3 reads TGTGCCAGCAGCTTGCAGCCGCCAGGTCGGGACACTGAAGCTTTCTTT. The encoded protein is CASSLQPPGRDTEAFF. This rearrangement joins TRBV7-3 to TRBJ1-1; no clear D. V lost 3 bases, J lost 3 bases, and 17 bases lay in between. Germline-derived CDR1 and CDR2 are SGHTA and FQGTGA. The CDR3 has 16 residues.

This chain uses TRBV27 with TRBJ2-1, with D perhaps matching TRBD1 (5 bases). V lost 4 bases and J lost 8, with 18 bases in between. Germline lookup yields CDR1 MNHEY and CDR2 SMNVEV (reference sequence). CDR3 size: 15 residues. The CDR3 nucleotides are TGTGCCAGCAGTTGGGGCGGCTTCATTGTGTATGAGCAGTTCTTC. It yields the protein CASSWGGFIVYEQFF.

J is TRBJ1-2 and V is TRBV6-5; 9 positions match TRBD1. Per germline, CDR1 MNHEY and CDR2 SVGAGI. The CDR3 loop spans 13 amino acids. The junction had 4 bases not matched to a gene; V was cut back by 5 bases and J by 6 bases. The CDR3 DNA sequence: TGTGCCAGCAGTCCTTGGACAGGGGATGGCTACACCTTC. This gives the protein CASSPWTGDGYTF.

The CDR3 loop is CASSKAAGSGNTIYF. In nucleotides, the CDR3 is TGTGCCAGCAGCAAAGCGGCAGGTTCTGGAAACACCATATATTTT. V usage is TRBV21-1 and J usage is TRBJ1-3; the DNA was not compared with TRBD1, the D call given in the table. TRBV21-1 is designated a pseudogene. The CDR3 totals 15 residues.

About this clone: The same CDR3 can be traced to other DNA sequences in this sample. The chain carries TRBV5-5 and TRBJ1-5; D unclear. CDR1 and CDR2 from the germline V gene are SGHKS and YYEKEE (reference sequence). The V gene lost 2 bases and the J gene lost 7 bases, with 16 bases spanning the gap. The CDR3 is 15 residues long. The CDR3 loop reads CASSFRGGLGQPQHF. CDR3 nucleotide sequence: TGTGCCAGCAGCTTCCGAGGCGGCCTCGGGCAGCCCCAGCATTTT.